The T cell receptor (beta chain) described here comes from a study of response to subunit inactivated influenza vaccine. This clonotype has just a few counts. Its antigen is unidentified. In TCRdb, the RT-PCR reads were re-called with MiXCR into one record per CDR3 protein. This sample carries around 790,000 distinct CDR3 sequences, approximately 21% of them seen once, and the ten largest clones take about a tenth. Germline V gene sequence: CDR1 SGHRS, CDR2 YFSETQ. The CDR3 is 16 amino acids. Trimming shortened V by 0 bases and J by 0 bases, and 12 bases separated the two germline ends. Study results and caveats: A suggestion made by the authors is that each seasonal influenza vaccination recruits few new T cells.

Material: PBMCs from blood, obtained less than 6 days after vaccination. V and J are TRBV5-1 and TRBJ1-1, with a possible D match to TRBD1 (5 bases). This clonotype originated in a man aged 45 to 65 who received an inactivated influenza vaccine. CDR3 DNA: TGCGCCAGCAGCTTGGCGGCTCGACAGCTGAACACTGAAGCTTTCTTT. Protein sequence: CASSLAARQLNTEAFF. Looking up the rest from reference TRBV5-1 and TRBJ1-1 gives the full variable domain: KAGVTQTPRYLIKTRGQQVTLSCSPISGHRSVSWYQQTPGQGLQFLFEYFSETQRNKGNFPGRFSGRQFSNSRSEMNVSTLELGDSALYLCASSLAARQLNTEAFFGQGTRLTVV.